This T cell receptor (beta chain) was sequenced in a study of T cell repertoires in cytomegalovirus infection. Study background: It can be stated that public TCR beta signatures indicated CMV infection as well as a matching HLA type. General study results and limits: The cumulative frequency of public TCR beta families identified carriers of CMV plus the relevant HLA. The ex vivo response showed dominance by HLA-C-restricted CMV-specific TCR beta clonotypes.

This CDR3 is 15 amino acids long. With V trimmed by 6 bases and J by 2 bases, 8 bases remained unmatched. In its sample, this clonotype was seen once. Its matching antigen is unknown. TCRdb re-derived calls from the reads in MiXCR, one entry per CDR3 protein. The sample shows fewer than 650,000 distinct CDR3 sequences, 40% of them seen only once. The sequence came from a human donor in good health (CMV status not recorded). Some clones in this sample may be carry-over from other donors' samples. The chain joins TRBV12-3 or TRBV12-4 to TRBJ2-3; 7 bases match TRBD1. Sequenced material: cultured PBMCs, taken from culture after CMV antigen stimulation. The CDR3 here is CASSSTGVSTDTQYF. The CDR3 nucleotides read TGTGCCAGCAGCAGTACAGGGGTCTCCACAGATACGCAGTATTTT.